Below, one T cell receptor beta chain is given with its context. TCRdb keeps only in-frame clones here, not all; method: immunoSEQ multiplex PCR. The sample yields 50,000 or so clones, roughly 86% seen once. These data are taken from a study of control samples from healthy donors and cancer patients. This CDR3 has 13 residues. Germline CDR1 is LNHDA and CDR2 is SQIVND (reference sequence). Trimming removed 4 bases from V and 5 bases from J, with 10 bases in between. Sample: blood. The clonotype originates from a man over 45 in good health. The chain carries TRBV19 and TRBJ2-3; D is perhaps TRBD2 (6 bases). CDR3 amino acids: CASSTGSIDTQYF. The DNA for the CDR3 is TGTGCCAGTAGTACCGGGAGTATAGATACGCAGTATTTT.